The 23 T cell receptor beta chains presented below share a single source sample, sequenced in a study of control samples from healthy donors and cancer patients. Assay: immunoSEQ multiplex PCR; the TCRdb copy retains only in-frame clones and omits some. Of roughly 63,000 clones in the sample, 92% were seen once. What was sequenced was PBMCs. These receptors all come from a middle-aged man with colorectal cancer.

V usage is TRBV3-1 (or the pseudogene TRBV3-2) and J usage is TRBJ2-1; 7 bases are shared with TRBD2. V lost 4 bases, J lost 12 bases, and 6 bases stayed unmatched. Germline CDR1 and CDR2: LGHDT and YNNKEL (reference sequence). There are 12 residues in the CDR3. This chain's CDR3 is CASSPGERGQFF. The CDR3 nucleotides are TGTGCCAGCAGCCCCGGGGAGCGGGGGCAGTTCTTC.

CDR3 sequence (DNA): TGTGCCAGCAGCGGCCTCGAACTAGCAGCTGAGCAGTTCTTC. It codes for CASSGLELAAEQFF. The rearrangement links TRBV9 to TRBJ2-1, with a possible D match to TRBD2 (6 bases). CDR1 SGDLS and CDR2 YYNGEE come from the germline V gene. The CDR3 runs to 14 residues. Trimming left V 3 bases short and J 9 bases short, with 16 bases between.

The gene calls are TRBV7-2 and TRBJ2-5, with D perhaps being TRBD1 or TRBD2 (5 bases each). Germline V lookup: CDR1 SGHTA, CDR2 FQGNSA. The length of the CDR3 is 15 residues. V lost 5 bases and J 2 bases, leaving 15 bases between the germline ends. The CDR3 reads CASSLSGQKQETQYF. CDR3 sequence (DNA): TGTGCCAGCAGCCTATCGGGGCAGAAGCAAGAGACCCAGTACTTC.

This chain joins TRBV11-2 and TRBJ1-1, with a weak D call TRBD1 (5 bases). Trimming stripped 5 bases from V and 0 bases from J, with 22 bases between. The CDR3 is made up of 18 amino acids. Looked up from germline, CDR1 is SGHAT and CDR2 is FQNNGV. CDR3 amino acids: CASSDPRGTERMNTEAFF. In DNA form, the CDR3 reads TGTGCCAGCAGCGACCCCCGTGGGACCGAACGTATGAACACTGAAGCTTTCTTT.

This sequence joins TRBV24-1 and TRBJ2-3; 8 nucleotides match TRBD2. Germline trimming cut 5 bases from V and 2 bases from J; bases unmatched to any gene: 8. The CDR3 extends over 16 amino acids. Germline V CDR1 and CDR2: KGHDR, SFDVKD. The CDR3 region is CATSGRGVGHTDTQYF. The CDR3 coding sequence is TGTGCCACCAGTGGGCGGGGGGTCGGTCACACAGATACGCAGTATTTT.

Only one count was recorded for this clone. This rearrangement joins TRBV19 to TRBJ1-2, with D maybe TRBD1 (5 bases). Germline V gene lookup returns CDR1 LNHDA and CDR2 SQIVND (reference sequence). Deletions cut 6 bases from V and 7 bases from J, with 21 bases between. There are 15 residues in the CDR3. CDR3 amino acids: CASRDHGSGGAGYTF. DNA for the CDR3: TGTGCCAGTAGGGACCACGGGTCCGGGGGTGCTGGCTACACCTTC.

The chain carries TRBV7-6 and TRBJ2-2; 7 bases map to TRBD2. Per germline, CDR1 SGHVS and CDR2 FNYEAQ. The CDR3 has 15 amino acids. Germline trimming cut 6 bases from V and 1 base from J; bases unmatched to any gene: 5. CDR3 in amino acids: CASSSGTKNTGELFF. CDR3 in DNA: TGTGCCAGCAGTTCCGGGACTAAGAACACCGGGGAGCTGTTTTTT. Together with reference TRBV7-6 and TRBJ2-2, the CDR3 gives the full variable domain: GAGVSQSPRYKVTKRGQDVALRCDPISGHVSLYWYRQALGQGPEFLTYFNYEAQQDKSGLPNDRFSAERPEGSISTLTIQRTEQRDSAMYRCASSSGTKNTGELFFGEGSRLTVL.

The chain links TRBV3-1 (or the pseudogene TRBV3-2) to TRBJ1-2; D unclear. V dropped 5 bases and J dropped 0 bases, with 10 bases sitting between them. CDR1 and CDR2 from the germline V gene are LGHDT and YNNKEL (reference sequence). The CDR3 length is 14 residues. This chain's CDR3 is CASSFQPSNYGYTF. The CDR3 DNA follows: TGTGCCAGCAGCTTCCAGCCCTCTAACTATGGCTACACCTTC.

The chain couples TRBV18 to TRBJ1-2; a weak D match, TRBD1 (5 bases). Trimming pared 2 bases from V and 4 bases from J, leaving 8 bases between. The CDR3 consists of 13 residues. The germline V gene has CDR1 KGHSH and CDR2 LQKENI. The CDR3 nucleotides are TGTGCCAGCTCACCAAAGGACACCTATGGCTACACCTTC. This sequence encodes CASSPKDTYGYTF.

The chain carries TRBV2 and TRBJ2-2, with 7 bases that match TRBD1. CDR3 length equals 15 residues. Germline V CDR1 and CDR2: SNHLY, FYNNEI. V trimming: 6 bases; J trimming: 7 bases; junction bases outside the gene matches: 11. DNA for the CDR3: TGTGCCAGCAGCCACGACAGGGTGAAGGACGGGGAGCTGTTTTTT. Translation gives CASSHDRVKDGELFF.

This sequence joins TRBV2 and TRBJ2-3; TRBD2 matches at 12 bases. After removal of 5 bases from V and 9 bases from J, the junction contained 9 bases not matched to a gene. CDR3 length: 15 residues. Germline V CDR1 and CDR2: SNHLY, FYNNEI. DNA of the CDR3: TGTGCCAGCAGTATACTAGCGGGGGGCCCAGGGACGCAGTATTTT. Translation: CASSILAGGPGTQYF.

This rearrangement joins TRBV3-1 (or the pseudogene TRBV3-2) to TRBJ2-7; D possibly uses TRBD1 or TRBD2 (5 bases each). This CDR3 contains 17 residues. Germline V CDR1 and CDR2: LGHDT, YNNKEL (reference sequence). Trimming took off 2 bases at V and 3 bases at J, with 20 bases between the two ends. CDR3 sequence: CASSQTLTDRGVYEQYF. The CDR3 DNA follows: TGTGCCAGCAGCCAAACCTTAACAGATAGGGGAGTCTACGAGCAGTACTTC.

The CDR3 loop is CASSGLREPNSPLHF. The CDR3 DNA sequence: TGTGCCAGCAGTGGGCTCCGGGAGCCTAATTCACCCCTCCACTTT. The chain joins TRBV2 to TRBJ1-6, with D unresolved. The CDR3 runs to 15 residues. V was trimmed by 4 bases and J by 6 bases, leaving 13 bases between them. CDR1 SNHLY and CDR2 FYNNEI come from the germline V gene.

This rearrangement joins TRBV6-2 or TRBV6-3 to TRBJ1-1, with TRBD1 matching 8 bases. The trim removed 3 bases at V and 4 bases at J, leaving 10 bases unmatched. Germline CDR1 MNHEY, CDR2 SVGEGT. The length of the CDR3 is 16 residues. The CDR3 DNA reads TGTGCCAGCAGTTATCCTCCAGGGGGCGGTGGCACTGAAGCTTTCTTT. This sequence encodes CASSYPPGGGGTEAFF.

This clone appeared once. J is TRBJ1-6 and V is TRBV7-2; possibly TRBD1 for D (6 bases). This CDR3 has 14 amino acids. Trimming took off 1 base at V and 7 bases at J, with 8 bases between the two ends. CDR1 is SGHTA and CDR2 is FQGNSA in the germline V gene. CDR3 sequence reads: CASSLVGGNSPLHF. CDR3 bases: TGTGCCAGCAGCTTAGTTGGGGGCAATTCACCCCTCCACTTT.

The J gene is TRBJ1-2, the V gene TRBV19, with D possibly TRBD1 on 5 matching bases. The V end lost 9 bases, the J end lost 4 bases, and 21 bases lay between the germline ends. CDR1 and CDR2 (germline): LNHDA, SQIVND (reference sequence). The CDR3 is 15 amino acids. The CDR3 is CASIPGQGLLYGYTF. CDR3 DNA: TGTGCCAGCATCCCGGGGCAGGGACTACTCTATGGCTACACCTTC. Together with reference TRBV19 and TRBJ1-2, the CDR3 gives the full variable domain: DGGITQSPKYLFRKEGQNVTLSCEQNLNHDAMYWYRQDPGQGLRLIYYSQIVNDFQKGDIAEGYSVSREKKESFPLTVTSAQKNPTAFYLCASIPGQGLLYGYTFGSGTRLTVV.

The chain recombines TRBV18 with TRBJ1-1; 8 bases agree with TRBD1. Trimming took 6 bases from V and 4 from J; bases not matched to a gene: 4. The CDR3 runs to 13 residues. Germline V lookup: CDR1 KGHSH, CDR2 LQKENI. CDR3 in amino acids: CASSRTGGTEAFF. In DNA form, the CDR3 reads TGTGCCAGCTCTCGTACAGGGGGCACTGAAGCTTTCTTT.

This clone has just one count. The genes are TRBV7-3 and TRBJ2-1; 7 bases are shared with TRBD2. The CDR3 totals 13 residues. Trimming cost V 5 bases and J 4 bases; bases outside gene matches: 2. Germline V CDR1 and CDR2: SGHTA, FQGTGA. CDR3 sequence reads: CASSGDYYNEQFF. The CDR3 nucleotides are TGTGCCAGCAGCGGGGACTATTACAATGAGCAGTTCTTC.

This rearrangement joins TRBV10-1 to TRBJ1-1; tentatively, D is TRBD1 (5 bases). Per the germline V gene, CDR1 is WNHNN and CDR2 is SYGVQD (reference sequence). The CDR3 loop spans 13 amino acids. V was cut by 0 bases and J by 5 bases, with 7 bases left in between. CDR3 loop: CASSESGGTEAFF. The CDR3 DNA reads TGCGCCAGCAGTGAGTCTGGGGGTACTGAAGCTTTCTTT.

The CDR3 is CASSQVTQGANSPLHF. CDR3 DNA sequence: TGCGCCAGCAGCCAAGTCACACAGGGGGCGAATTCACCCCTCCACTTT. V usage is TRBV4-1 and J usage is TRBJ1-6; 9 bases agree with TRBD1. The V gene end was trimmed by 1 base and the J gene end by 7 bases; junction bases not matched to a gene: 5. CDR3 length: 16 amino acids. The V gene's germline CDR1 is MGHRA and CDR2 YSYEKL.

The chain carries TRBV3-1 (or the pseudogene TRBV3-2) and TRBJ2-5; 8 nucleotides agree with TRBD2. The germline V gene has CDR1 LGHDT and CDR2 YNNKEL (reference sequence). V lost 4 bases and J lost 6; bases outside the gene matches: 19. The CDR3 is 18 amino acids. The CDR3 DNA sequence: TGTGCCAGCAGCCCTCCGGGGGGGCGGGCGGATGGCAGAAAGACCCAGTACTTC. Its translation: CASSPPGGRADGRKTQYF.

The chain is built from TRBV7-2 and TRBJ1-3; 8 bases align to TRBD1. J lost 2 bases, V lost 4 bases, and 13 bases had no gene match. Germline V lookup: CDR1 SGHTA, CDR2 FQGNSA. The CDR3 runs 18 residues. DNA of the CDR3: TGTGCCAGCAGCTCCGAGGACAGGGAAAATTGGGCTGGAAACACCATATATTTT. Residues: CASSSEDRENWAGNTIYF.

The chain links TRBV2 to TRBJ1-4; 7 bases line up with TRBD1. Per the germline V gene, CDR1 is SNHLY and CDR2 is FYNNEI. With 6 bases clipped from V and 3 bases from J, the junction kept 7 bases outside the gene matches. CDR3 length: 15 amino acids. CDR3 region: CASRKQGMPNEKLFF. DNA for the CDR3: TGTGCCAGCAGGAAACAGGGGATGCCTAATGAAAAACTGTTTTTT.